A selection of T cell receptor beta chains follows, all from one sample in a study of T cell responses to AZD1222 COVID-19 vaccine. The method was immunoSEQ multiplex PCR; TCRdb's version includes in-frame clones alone and lacks a portion of them. This table has roughly 100,000 clones, 70% to 90% appearing once. Material: peripheral blood, obtained on day 0 of AZD1222 vaccination. The origin of the receptors is an adult in good health. The CDR3 runs from the conserved cysteine through the conserved F or W. Fields, in order: clone size, D gene, V gene, CDR3 protein. D genes are given only for firm matches. Clone size is given for some rows only: seen once, a few or many times, or a class if the clone is expanded.

>NA|NA|TRBV7-9
CASTYDYVLSTDTQYF
>once|NA|TRBV7-3
CASSPTHGSYGYTF
>NA|NA|TRBV10-2
CASREGHPYEQYF
>NA|NA|TRBV6-1
CASSELGGAGTEAFF
>few|TRBD2|TRBV6-6
CATLATSGSQETQYF
>once|NA|TRBV18
CASSLWGALTDTQYF
>NA|NA|TRBV19
CASSIGRNEQFF
>NA|NA|TRBV27
CASSPLGQYTEAFF
>NA|NA|TRBV9
CASSVGLAKNIQYF
>NA|TRBD1|TRBV5-1
CASSLQGALEATGELFF
>NA|NA|TRBV19
CASNPGFSYEQYF
>NA|TRBD1|TRBV19
CASSQLTGGADWGYTF
>NA|TRBD1|TRBV30
CAWSRDRSYEQYF
>NA|NA|TRBV11-2
CASSLVGRGREKLFF
>NA|NA|TRBV21-1
CASSKVRPGQGLYEQYF
>NA|NA|TRBV7-2
CASSLDATVRSYTQYF
>NA|NA|TRBV10-3
CAIRETDSTDTQYF
>NA|NA|TRBV5-1
CASSRVGETQYF
>NA|TRBD2|TRBV7-3
CASSLVAGTTEEQYF
>once|NA|TRBV23-1
CASTQPGASTEAFF
>NA|TRBD1|TRBV6-1
CASSVGQGWSSTEAFF
>NA|TRBD1|TRBV7-8
CASSPTGGTGELFF
>NA|NA|TRBV6-2/TRBV6-3
CASSYSTGEAEAFF
>NA|TRBD1|TRBV5-1
CASSTTGAWEQYF
>NA|TRBD1|TRBV11-2
CASSSRQGWNEQFF
>NA|NA|TRBV5-1
CASSSPSETQYF
>NA|NA|TRBV9
CASSESSGTF
>NA|NA|TRBV12-3/TRBV12-4
CASSLAIKAEAFF
>NA|TRBD1|TRBV5-1
CASSGGQGVSGANVLTF
>once|NA|TRBV5-1
CASSLDGVNQPQHF
>once|NA|TRBV30
CAWRWKGSNTEAFF
>NA|NA|TRBV5-6
CASSFGGRLVTEAFF
>NA|NA|TRBV15
CATSRDVRGNEKLFF
>NA|NA|TRBV5-1
CASSLESGVSYEQYF
>NA|TRBD1|TRBV5-1
CASSLSDRGLGTEAFF
>NA|TRBD1|TRBV7-2
CASSGWTGGNQPQHF
>NA|TRBD1|TRBV5-5
CASSRDRDTNYGYTF
>NA|NA|TRBV5-1
CASRSQEGWGYTF
>NA|NA|TRBV23-1
CASSQKRYNSPLHF
>NA|TRBD1|TRBV2
CASRYPRDRQNTEAFF
>NA|NA|TRBV14
CASSQERDEQFF
>NA|NA|TRBV5-1
CASSLEAGLPKDTQYF
>NA|TRBD1|TRBV9
CASSGQDRGPEAFF
>NA|TRBD2|TRBV7-8
CASSLAPASGGIDEQYF
>NA|TRBD1|TRBV6-5
CASSMTGVLETQYF
>NA|TRBD1|TRBV2
CASRDRGVANEKLFF
>NA|NA|TRBV4-1
CASSPRDFGPSTDTQYF